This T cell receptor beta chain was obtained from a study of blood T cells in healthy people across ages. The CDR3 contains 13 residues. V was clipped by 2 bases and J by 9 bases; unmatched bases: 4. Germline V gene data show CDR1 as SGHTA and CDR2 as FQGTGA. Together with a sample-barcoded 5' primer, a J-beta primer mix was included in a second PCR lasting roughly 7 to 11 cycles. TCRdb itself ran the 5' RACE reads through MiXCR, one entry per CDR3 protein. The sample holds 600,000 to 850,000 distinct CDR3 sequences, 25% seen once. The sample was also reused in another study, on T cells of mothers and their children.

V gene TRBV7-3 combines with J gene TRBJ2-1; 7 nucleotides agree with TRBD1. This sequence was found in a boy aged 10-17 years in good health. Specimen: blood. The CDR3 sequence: CASSLQGGGEQFF. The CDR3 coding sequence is TGTGCCAGCAGCTTACAAGGGGGCGGTGAGCAGTTCTTC.